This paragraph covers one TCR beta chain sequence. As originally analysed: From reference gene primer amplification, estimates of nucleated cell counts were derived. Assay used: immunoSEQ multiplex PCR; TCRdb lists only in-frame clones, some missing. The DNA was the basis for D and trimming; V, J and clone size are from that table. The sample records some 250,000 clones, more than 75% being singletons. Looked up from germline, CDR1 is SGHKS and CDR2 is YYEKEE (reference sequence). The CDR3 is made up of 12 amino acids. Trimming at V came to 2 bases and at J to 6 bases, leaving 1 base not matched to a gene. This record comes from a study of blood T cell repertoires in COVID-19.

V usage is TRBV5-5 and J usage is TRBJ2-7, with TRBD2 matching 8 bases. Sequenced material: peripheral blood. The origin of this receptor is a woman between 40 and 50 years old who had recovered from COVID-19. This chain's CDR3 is CASSFREGEQYF. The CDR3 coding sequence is TGTGCCAGCAGCTTTCGGGAGGGCGAGCAGTACTTC.